The clone carrying this TCR beta chain was detected only once. Germline and junction disagree at one end, which may indicate a read error. The participants were between roughly 18 and 89 years old and came from 24 US areas. Donors were grouped by their self-reported clinical history. A COVID-19 case was met by exposed participants within 2 weeks before study entry. The data originate from a study of blood T cell repertoires in COVID-19. The CDR3 contains 17 residues. Germline-derived CDR1 and CDR2 are SGHRS and YFSETQ. How the authors handled the data: Nucleated cell number was recorded as an estimate derived from reference gene primer amplification. Assay used: immunoSEQ multiplex PCR; TCRdb lists only in-frame clones, some missing. The V and J calls and clone size come from that table; D and trimming were worked out from the DNA. The repertoire consists of under 250,000 clones, with about 90% occurring once and the leading ten covering around 3.2%.

The sample consisted of PBMCs or T cells enriched from blood (not recorded which). This TCR came from a woman in her thirties or forties who had been exposed to COVID-19. This sequence joins TRBV5-1 and TRBJ1-2; 10 bases match TRBD1. Here the CDR3 DNA reads TGTGCCAGCAGCTCGGGGGACAGGGGCCGCCTCAACTATGGCTACACCTTC. It codes for CASSSGDRGRLNYGYTF.